The next 20 T cell receptor beta chains were all read from a single sample in a study of identical twins. TCRdb called the 5' RACE reads again in MiXCR, with one record for every CDR3 protein. The table includes about 450,000 distinct CDR3 sequences, around 20% detected once. The sample consisted of naive T cells sorted from blood. These receptors all stem from a man aged 45-60 years in good health.

The V gene is TRBV19, the J gene TRBJ2-5, with TRBD2 as a possible D gene (7 bases). The V gene's germline CDR1 is LNHDA and CDR2 SQIVND (reference sequence). The CDR3 contains 15 residues. Trimming pared 0 bases from V and 5 bases from J, leaving 13 bases between. DNA for the CDR3: TGTGCCAGTAGTATAGATCTCGGGGGGCTGGAGACCCAGTACTTC. This codes for CASSIDLGGLETQYF.

Many counts were recorded for this clonotype. The V call is TRBV20-1, the J call TRBJ2-7, with 7 bases matching TRBD1. J gave up 2 bases and V 5 bases, and 6 bases lay outside the gene matches. In germline, CDR1 is DFQATT, CDR2 SNEGSKA (reference sequence). This CDR3 has 13 residues. The CDR3 DNA follows: TGCAGTGCTCGTCGACAGGGACCCTACGAGCAGTACTTC. Translation gives CSARRQGPYEQYF.

The CDR3 loop is CASSQETGKYEQYF. CDR3 nucleotides: TGTGCCAGCAGCCAAGAAACAGGGAAATACGAGCAGTACTTC. V usage is TRBV3-1 and J usage is TRBJ2-7; weak D call: TRBD1 (6 bases). Germline V lookup: CDR1 LGHDT, CDR2 YNNKEL (reference sequence). Trimming took off 0 bases at V and 4 bases at J, with 10 bases between the two ends. CDR3 length equals 14 residues.

The table lists this clonotype with a few counts. The genes are TRBV7-6 and TRBJ2-1; 13 bases are shared with TRBD2. The trim removed 6 bases at V and 0 bases at J, leaving 8 bases unmatched. The germline V gene encodes CDR1 SGHVS and CDR2 FNYEAQ. The CDR3 loop spans 18 amino acids. The CDR3 DNA sequence: TGTGCCAGCAGTCGGGGACTAGCGGGGCCGAGCTCCTACAATGAGCAGTTCTTC. This encodes CASSRGLAGPSSYNEQFF.

This clonotype occurred a few times. V and J are TRBV20-1 and TRBJ2-3, with 13 bases aligning to TRBD2. Trimming took 5 bases from V and 5 from J; bases not matched to a gene: 7. The CDR3 is 15 residues long. Germline CDR1 reads DFQATT; CDR2 reads SNEGSKA (reference sequence). CDR3 DNA sequence: TGCAGTGCTCGGACTAGCGGGAGTGGAGTAGATACGCAGTATTTT. Amino acids: CSARTSGSGVDTQYF.

The chain employs TRBV29-1 and TRBJ2-5; weak D call: TRBD1 (6 bases). Trimming cost V 7 bases and J 0 bases, with 12 bases left between them. The CDR3 consists of 13 residues. Germline CDR1 SQVTM, CDR2 ANQGSEA. CDR3 region: CSAQTGYQETQYF. The CDR3, as DNA: TGCAGCGCCCAAACAGGGTACCAAGAGACCCAGTACTTC.

This clonotype was recorded a few times. The rearrangement uses TRBV6-2 or TRBV6-3 and TRBJ2-5, with a tentative D call TRBD2 (6 bases). CDR1 and CDR2 from the germline V gene are MNHEY and SVGEGT. Trimming stripped 6 bases from V and 5 bases from J, with 22 bases between. This CDR3 is built from 16 residues. CDR3 sequence (DNA): TGTGCCAGCAGGGGACTTGCGGGCGCCCTCCGGGAGACCCAGTACTTC. Translated, it gives CASRGLAGALRETQYF.

This clonotype was picked up a small number of times. The V call is TRBV25-1, the J call TRBJ2-5; D gene uncertain. The CDR3 extends over 14 amino acids. Germline V CDR1 and CDR2: MGHDK, SYGVNS. Trimming removed 1 base at V and 2 bases at J, with 8 bases between. The DNA for the CDR3 is TGTGCCAGCAGTGAATGGCTTGTTCAAGAGACCCAGTACTTC. This gives the protein CASSEWLVQETQYF.

A few counts support this clonotype. The rearrangement joins TRBV5-1 to TRBJ2-1, with unresolved D. With 2 bases removed from V and 0 bases from J, the gap between germline ends came to 9 bases. The CDR3 is 15 residues long. Germline assignment: CDR1 SGHRS and CDR2 YFSETQ. The CDR3 coding sequence is TGCGCCAGCAGCTTTCGGATCAGCTCCTACAATGAGCAGTTCTTC. Amino acids: CASSFRISSYNEQFF.

This clonotype was counted many times. This chain links TRBV28 with TRBJ2-3; 12 nucleotides agree with TRBD1. The CDR3 has 21 amino acids. After removal of 3 bases from V and 3 bases from J, the junction contained 19 bases not matched to a gene. Germline loops: CDR1 MDHEN, CDR2 SYDVKM. The CDR3 here is CASSFRRWGWGTGGYTDTQYF. CDR3 nucleotides: TGTGCCAGCAGTTTTCGTCGGTGGGGGTGGGGGACAGGGGGCTATACAGATACGCAGTATTTT.

V usage is TRBV7-4 and J usage is TRBJ2-1, with a weak D call TRBD2 (5 bases). Germline-derived CDR1 and CDR2 are SGHVT and SQSDAQ. The CDR3 loop spans 18 amino acids. Trimming shortened V by 0 bases and J by 1 base, and 16 bases separated the two germline ends. The CDR3 coding sequence is TGTGCCAGCAGCTTAGCGAGAGGGCTTTCTAGGTCCTACAATGAGCAGTTCTTC. Its protein product is CASSLARGLSRSYNEQFF.

V gene TRBV20-1 combines with J gene TRBJ2-1; TRBD2 matches 8 bases. Germline trimming cut 2 bases from V and 0 bases from J; bases unmatched to any gene: 9. Germline values: CDR1 DFQATT, CDR2 SNEGSKA (reference sequence). The CDR3 runs 17 residues. Written as DNA, the CDR3 is TGCAGTGCTAGAAAACTACACAGCGGGAGCTCCTACAATGAGCAGTTCTTC. Protein product: CSARKLHSGSSYNEQFF.

This clonotype appeared a few times. The chain carries TRBV20-1 and TRBJ1-1; D not resolved. V was trimmed by 3 bases and J by 3 bases, leaving 11 bases between them. Germline CDR1 is DFQATT and CDR2 is SNEGSKA (reference sequence). The CDR3 has 13 amino acids. The CDR3 spells CSASPGSDTEAFF. CDR3 sequence (DNA): TGCAGTGCTAGTCCGGGGTCGGACACTGAAGCTTTCTTT.

CDR3 protein: CASSLNVNNQETQYF. CDR3 DNA: TGTGCCAGCAGCTTAAACGTTAACAACCAAGAGACCCAGTACTTC. V usage is TRBV7-3 and J usage is TRBJ2-5, with no clear D. The CDR3 extends over 15 amino acids. Germline V gene data show CDR1 as SGHTA and CDR2 as FQGTGA. Trimming left V 1 base short and J 0 bases short, with 9 bases between.

The chain carries TRBV20-1 and TRBJ1-4; D uncertain. V lost 3 bases to trimming and J lost 8 bases, with 16 bases between them. CDR1 is DFQATT and CDR2 is SNEGSKA in the germline V gene (reference sequence). The CDR3 runs 14 residues. CDR3 nucleotide sequence: TGCAGTGCTAGCCATCCACTGTCTGGGGAAAAACTGTTTTTT. This gives the protein CSASHPLSGEKLFF.

The chain employs TRBV7-8 and TRBJ2-7; 9 bases fit TRBD2. The CDR3 is 15 residues long. Germline lookup yields CDR1 SGHVS and CDR2 FQNEAQ. Germline trimming cut 1 base from V and 4 bases from J; bases unmatched to any gene: 5. Written as DNA, the CDR3 is TGTGCCAGCAGCTTAGTAAGGCGGGAGGGGTACGAGCAGTACTTC. Protein product: CASSLVRREGYEQYF.

This clonotype appeared a few times. V and J are TRBV10-3 and TRBJ2-3; 7 positions match TRBD2. CDR3 length: 15 residues. Germline loops: CDR1 ENHRY, CDR2 SYGVKD. With 11 bases clipped from V and 1 base from J, the junction kept 12 bases outside the gene matches. The CDR3 is CAVTIRTSGTDTQYF. In nucleotides, the CDR3 is TGTGCCGTAACCATTCGGACTAGTGGCACAGATACGCAGTATTTT.

V and J are TRBV28 and TRBJ2-7, with D unresolved. Germline CDR1 MDHEN, CDR2 SYDVKM. The ends were cut back, 3 bases at V and 1 base at J, with 10 bases in the middle. This CDR3 is 14 amino acids long. CDR3 amino acids: CASSFRAKSYEQYF. CDR3 nucleotide sequence: TGTGCCAGCAGTTTTAGAGCAAAATCCTACGAGCAGTACTTC.

This clonotype turned up a few times. The chain has TRBV10-3 and TRBJ1-2; 7 bases fit TRBD1. Per the germline V gene, CDR1 is ENHRY and CDR2 is SYGVKD. V shed 10 bases, J shed 5 bases, and the junction held 16 bases outside the gene matches. The CDR3 totals 15 residues. DNA for the CDR3: TGTGCCACAGGGGTCACCACAGGGGCCGGGTATGGCTACACCTTC. Its protein product is CATGVTTGAGYGYTF.

This clonotype occurred a few times. The V and J genes are TRBV29-1 and TRBJ1-1; D gene ambiguous. This CDR3 contains 12 residues. Germline CDR1 reads SQVTM; CDR2 reads ANQGSEA. The V and J ends lost 4 bases and 1 base respectively, with 7 bases between them. CDR3 DNA: TGCAGCGTTGGGTATGGGAACACTGAAGCTTTCTTT. Protein: CSVGYGNTEAFF.